This is a list of T cell receptor beta chains from one sample in a study of blood T cell repertoires in COVID-19. Sequencing used immunoSEQ multiplex PCR; TCRdb keeps in-frame clones, though not all of them. The table has 25,000 to 40,000 clones, around nine tenths seen once. Sequencing was carried out using peripheral blood. Every receptor here comes from a human donor with active COVID-19. The donor label of this sample is uncertain. Each CDR3 is given with its conserved first and last residue. A D gene is named only where the DNA matches it firmly. Size is stated for part of the rows, as once, few or many counts, or as a class when the clone is expanded.

D gene: .
clone size: .
J gene: TRBJ2-3
V gene: TRBV18
CDR3 DNA: TGTGCCAGCTCACACCCTTCAGGAGATACGCAGTATTTT
CDR3 protein: CASSHPSGDTQYF

D gene: .
clone size: .
J gene: TRBJ1-3
V gene: TRBV6-1
CDR3 DNA: TGTGCCAGCCAGGGGCAAGGAATCTCTGGAAACACCATATATTTT
CDR3 protein: CASQGQGISGNTIYF

D gene: TRBD1
clone size: .
J gene: TRBJ1-4
V gene: TRBV5-1
CDR3 DNA: TGCGCCAGCAGCTTTTACAGGGGGACCGCAACTAATGAAAAACTGTTTTTT
CDR3 protein: CASSFYRGTATNEKLFF

D gene: TRBD1
clone size: .
J gene: TRBJ1-5
V gene: TRBV20-1
CDR3 DNA: TGCAGTGCTAGTATTTACAGGGGAAGCAATCAGCCCCAGCATTTT
CDR3 protein: CSASIYRGSNQPQHF

D gene: .
clone size: .
J gene: TRBJ1-4
V gene: TRBV19
CDR3 DNA: TGTGCCAGTAGTTTACAGGGTGGGGAAAAACTGTTTTTT
CDR3 protein: CASSLQGGEKLFF

D gene: .
clone size: .
J gene: TRBJ2-7
V gene: TRBV27
CDR3 DNA: TGTGCCAGCAGAGCAACCTACAGCAAATTCGTATACGAGCAGTACTTC
CDR3 protein: CASRATYSKFVYEQYF

D gene: .
clone size: .
J gene: TRBJ1-6
V gene: TRBV21-1
CDR3 DNA: TGTGCCAGCAGTCCTGGGGACCGCAAAGAGCGGGGACCCCTCCACTTT
CDR3 protein: CASSPGDRKERGPLHF

D gene: .
clone size: .
J gene: TRBJ1-4
V gene: TRBV5-6
CDR3 DNA: TGTGCCAGCAGCTCCGGCCTAGCCTGGCAAAAACTGTTTTTT
CDR3 protein: CASSSGLAWQKLFF

D gene: .
clone size: .
J gene: TRBJ1-1
V gene: TRBV5-5
CDR3 DNA: TGTGCCAGCAGCTTGCTTTCGGGGAACACTGAAGCTTTCTTT
CDR3 protein: CASSLLSGNTEAFF

D gene: TRBD1
clone size: .
J gene: TRBJ1-2
V gene: TRBV18
CDR3 DNA: TGTGCCAGCTCACCTTCAGGACAGGGTAACTATGGCTACACCTTC
CDR3 protein: CASSPSGQGNYGYTF

D gene: .
clone size: .
J gene: TRBJ2-5
V gene: TRBV6-2/TRBV6-3
CDR3 DNA: TGTGCCAGCAGTTCTACAGGGCCCGAGACCCAGTACTTC
CDR3 protein: CASSSTGPETQYF

D gene: .
clone size: .
J gene: TRBJ1-1
V gene: TRBV6-5
CDR3 DNA: TGTGCCAGCAGGTTAGATAGACAGGCGAACACTGAAGCTTTCTTT
CDR3 protein: CASRLDRQANTEAFF

D gene: TRBD1
clone size: .
J gene: TRBJ2-5
V gene: TRBV27
CDR3 DNA: TGTGCCAGCAGTTGGGGACAGGGGGGCCAAGAGACCCAGTACTTC
CDR3 protein: CASSWGQGGQETQYF

D gene: .
clone size: .
J gene: TRBJ1-3
V gene: TRBV4-2
CDR3 DNA: TGTGCCAGCAGCCATCGACAGGCGACCTCTGGAAACACCATATATTTT
CDR3 protein: CASSHRQATSGNTIYF

D gene: TRBD2
clone size: .
J gene: TRBJ2-7
V gene: TRBV7-2
CDR3 DNA: TGTGCCAGCAGCTTAGGCTCCAGCGGGGGGGCCCCCGAGCAGTACTTC
CDR3 protein: CASSLGSSGGAPEQYF

D gene: TRBD1
clone size: .
J gene: TRBJ1-3
V gene: TRBV2
CDR3 DNA: TGTGCCAGCAGAGATACAGGGGGCCCCGGAAACACCATATATTTT
CDR3 protein: CASRDTGGPGNTIYF

D gene: .
clone size: .
J gene: TRBJ2-5
V gene: TRBV5-1
CDR3 DNA: TGCGCCAGCAGCTTAGGTACAGGGTCTGGGGAGACCCAGTACTTC
CDR3 protein: CASSLGTGSGETQYF

D gene: TRBD2
clone size: .
J gene: TRBJ2-5
V gene: TRBV7-8
CDR3 DNA: TGTGCCAGCAGCTTGAGGCTAGCGGGGGCTGAGACCCAGTACTTC
CDR3 protein: CASSLRLAGAETQYF

D gene: TRBD2
clone size: .
J gene: TRBJ2-1
V gene: TRBV19
CDR3 DNA: TGTGCCAGTAGTACCCCGTTGGGCGGGGGGTACAATGAGCAGTTCTTC
CDR3 protein: CASSTPLGGGYNEQFF

D gene: .
clone size: .
J gene: TRBJ1-4
V gene: TRBV28
CDR3 DNA: TGTGCCAGCAGTTTACGTGGCCCCCTTGAAAAACTGTTTTTT
CDR3 protein: CASSLRGPLEKLFF

D gene: .
clone size: few
J gene: TRBJ1-2
V gene: TRBV6-1
CDR3 DNA: TGTGCCAGCAGTGAAGGGACAGTTAACTATGGCTACACCTTC
CDR3 protein: CASSEGTVNYGYTF

D gene: TRBD1
clone size: .
J gene: TRBJ1-2
V gene: TRBV6-4
CDR3 DNA: TGTGCCAGCAGTGCCACCGGGACAGGGAATCGCTACACCTTC
CDR3 protein: CASSATGTGNRYTF

D gene: .
clone size: .
J gene: TRBJ2-5
V gene: TRBV11-1
CDR3 DNA: TGTGCACCCAAGGAGGAAGAGACCCAGTACTTC
CDR3 protein: CAPKEEETQYF

D gene: TRBD1
clone size: .
J gene: TRBJ2-7
V gene: TRBV5-1
CDR3 DNA: TGCGCCAGCAGCAGGATGACAGGGGCGTACGAGCAGTACTTC
CDR3 protein: CASSRMTGAYEQYF

D gene: .
clone size: .
J gene: TRBJ2-7
V gene: TRBV7-7
CDR3 DNA: TGTGCTAGCAGCTTAGCGCAGGGAGAGCAGTACTTC
CDR3 protein: CASSLAQGEQYF

D gene: TRBD1
clone size: once
J gene: TRBJ2-7
V gene: TRBV18
CDR3 DNA: TGTGCCAGCTCACTCCTCCGGACAGGGAATGGCTACGAGCAGTACTTC
CDR3 protein: CASSLLRTGNGYEQYF

D gene: TRBD2
clone size: .
J gene: TRBJ2-1
V gene: TRBV6-2/TRBV6-3
CDR3 DNA: TGTGCCAGCAGTCCAGGACTAGCGGGACCCGTGGGCACCTACAATGAGCAGTTCTTC
CDR3 protein: CASSPGLAGPVGTYNEQFF

D gene: .
clone size: .
J gene: TRBJ2-3
V gene: TRBV27
CDR3 DNA: TGTGCCAGCAGTTTATCGCCAGGTTACACAGATACGCAGTATTTT
CDR3 protein: CASSLSPGYTDTQYF

D gene: TRBD2
clone size: .
J gene: TRBJ2-5
V gene: TRBV11-2
CDR3 DNA: TGTGCCAGCAGCCAGCTAGCGGGGGCCCAAGAGACCCAGTACTTC
CDR3 protein: CASSQLAGAQETQYF

D gene: .
clone size: .
J gene: TRBJ2-2
V gene: TRBV14
CDR3 DNA: TGTGCCAGCAGCCGTCTCGGGACGAACACCGGGGAGCTGTTTTTT
CDR3 protein: CASSRLGTNTGELFF

D gene: TRBD2
clone size: .
J gene: TRBJ2-7
V gene: TRBV7-2
CDR3 DNA: TGTGCCAGCTGCTTAGGGCGGGGGCGGGGGGCCGGTACCTACGAGCAGTACTTC
CDR3 protein: CASCLGRGRGAGTYEQYF

D gene: .
clone size: .
J gene: TRBJ2-1
V gene: TRBV24-1
CDR3 DNA: TGTGCCACCAGTGATTTTTCAGGCCCTGAGCAGTTCTTC
CDR3 protein: CATSDFSGPEQFF

D gene: .
clone size: .
J gene: TRBJ1-1
V gene: TRBV5-1
CDR3 DNA: TGCGCCAGCAGCTTGGGATCAGGGCGATCCACTGAAGCTTTCTTT
CDR3 protein: CASSLGSGRSTEAFF

D gene: .
clone size: once
J gene: TRBJ1-6
V gene: TRBV5-4
CDR3 DNA: TGTGCCAGCAGCTTGGGCCGGAGCTCCTATAATTCACCCCTCCACTTT
CDR3 protein: CASSLGRSSYNSPLHF

D gene: .
clone size: .
J gene: TRBJ1-1
V gene: TRBV7-2
CDR3 DNA: TGTGCCAGCAGCTTAGTGGGCTTGAACACTGAAGCTTTCTTT
CDR3 protein: CASSLVGLNTEAFF

D gene: .
clone size: .
J gene: TRBJ1-2
V gene: TRBV18
CDR3 DNA: TGTGCCAGCTCACCACAAAAGGGCCGGGGGGACGGCTACACCTTC
CDR3 protein: CASSPQKGRGDGYTF

D gene: TRBD2
clone size: .
J gene: TRBJ2-3
V gene: TRBV19
CDR3 DNA: TGTGCCAGTAAGGGAGCGGGGACGACCTTAGATACGCAGTATTTT
CDR3 protein: CASKGAGTTLDTQYF

D gene: .
clone size: .
J gene: TRBJ1-2
V gene: TRBV9
CDR3 DNA: TGTGCCAGCAGCCCACAGGGTAACTATGGCTACACCTTC
CDR3 protein: CASSPQGNYGYTF

D gene: TRBD1
clone size: .
J gene: TRBJ1-1
V gene: TRBV19
CDR3 DNA: TGTGCCAGTAGTCCCACAGGGGGCTTTAGGACTGAAGCTTTCTTT
CDR3 protein: CASSPTGGFRTEAFF

D gene: TRBD1
clone size: .
J gene: TRBJ1-1
V gene: TRBV12-3/TRBV12-4
CDR3 DNA: TGTGCCAGCAGAACAGGGGGGGACTCAGCTTTCTTT
CDR3 protein: CASRTGGDSAFF

D gene: .
clone size: .
J gene: TRBJ1-1
V gene: TRBV2
CDR3 DNA: TGTGCCAGCAGTGTTACAGGGTCTAGCACTGAAGCTTTCTTT
CDR3 protein: CASSVTGSSTEAFF

D gene: .
clone size: once
J gene: TRBJ1-4
V gene: TRBV4-3
CDR3 DNA: TGCGCCAGCAGCCAGGAGAAAAATGAAAAACTGTTTTTT
CDR3 protein: CASSQEKNEKLFF

D gene: TRBD2
clone size: .
J gene: TRBJ2-1
V gene: TRBV19
CDR3 DNA: TGTGCCAGTAGTATTGGCGGGGGGGCCCGTGAGCAGTTCTTC
CDR3 protein: CASSIGGGAREQFF

D gene: TRBD2
clone size: .
J gene: TRBJ2-3
V gene: TRBV9
CDR3 DNA: TGTGCCAGCAGCCCTAGGGGGGCTGCGGGGGGGGAAAGCACAGATACGCAGTATTTT
CDR3 protein: CASSPRGAAGGESTDTQYF

D gene: TRBD1
clone size: .
J gene: TRBJ2-7
V gene: TRBV7-9
CDR3 DNA: TGTGCCAGCAGCAGGGGACAGGGAAATTTCTACGAGCAGTACTTC
CDR3 protein: CASSRGQGNFYEQYF

D gene: .
clone size: .
J gene: TRBJ2-7
V gene: TRBV6-5
CDR3 DNA: TGTGCCAGCAAGGGGGCGGGGGGCGCCGGCTACGAGCAGTACTTC
CDR3 protein: CASKGAGGAGYEQYF

D gene: TRBD1
clone size: once
J gene: TRBJ2-1
V gene: TRBV6-5
CDR3 DNA: TGTGCCAGCAGTTTCCAGGGACAGGGGTACAATGAGCAGTTCTTC
CDR3 protein: CASSFQGQGYNEQFF

D gene: .
clone size: .
J gene: TRBJ2-2
V gene: TRBV5-5
CDR3 DNA: TGTGCCAGCAGCTTTGTAGTAGCGGACTATACGTCGAACACCGGGGAGCTGTTTTTT
CDR3 protein: CASSFVVADYTSNTGELFF

D gene: TRBD1
clone size: .
J gene: TRBJ1-3
V gene: TRBV7-2
CDR3 DNA: TGTGCCAGCAGTAGGGACAGCTACTCTGGAAACACCATATATTTT
CDR3 protein: CASSRDSYSGNTIYF

D gene: .
clone size: .
J gene: TRBJ2-2
V gene: TRBV5-4
CDR3 DNA: TGTGCCAGCAGCTTACAGGGGAGGAGCACCGGGGAGCTGTTTTTT
CDR3 protein: CASSLQGRSTGELFF

D gene: TRBD2
clone size: .
J gene: TRBJ2-7
V gene: TRBV3-1/TRBV3-2
CDR3 DNA: TGTGCCAGCAGGCATTCCGGGACTAGTAACTCCTACGAGCAGTACTTC
CDR3 protein: CASRHSGTSNSYEQYF

D gene: .
clone size: .
J gene: TRBJ2-5
V gene: TRBV4-1
CDR3 DNA: TGCGCCAGCAGCCAAGATACGGCGGGGAGGAGGGAGACCCAGTACTTC
CDR3 protein: CASSQDTAGRRETQYF

D gene: .
clone size: .
J gene: TRBJ1-2
V gene: TRBV6-2/TRBV6-3
CDR3 DNA: TGTGCCAGCAGTTACTCATTCAGGATAGATCTTTCTAACTATGGCTACACCTTC
CDR3 protein: CASSYSFRIDLSNYGYTF

D gene: .
clone size: once
J gene: TRBJ1-4
V gene: TRBV11-2
CDR3 DNA: TGTGCCAGCAGCCCCCAGGGTGAAAAACTGTTTTTT
CDR3 protein: CASSPQGEKLFF

D gene: TRBD2
clone size: few
J gene: TRBJ2-7
V gene: TRBV14
CDR3 DNA: TGTGCCAGCAGCCAAGCAGGGACGTTTGGACTAGCGGTTCCCTACGAGCAGTACTTC
CDR3 protein: CASSQAGTFGLAVPYEQYF